Below, one T cell receptor beta chain is given with its context. The CDR3 runs 14 residues. The V gene lost 0 bases and the J gene lost 4 bases, with 12 bases spanning the gap. Germline assignment: CDR1 DFQATT and CDR2 SNEGSKA (reference sequence). This sample is part of a study of T cells in Graves' hyperthyroidism and ophthalmopathy. The investigators amplified TCR beta CDR3 regions from RNA transcripts. The HTBI primer set was used in a first-round RT-PCR of the TCR CDR3. In TCRdb, the multiplex PCR reads were re-called with MiXCR into one record per CDR3 protein. The table includes fewer than 850,000 distinct CDR3 sequences, 17% detected once.

The chain couples TRBV20-1 to TRBJ1-1; tentatively, D is TRBD1 (6 bases). The sample was blood. The sequence came from a man aged 50 to 60 with Graves' hyperthyroidism. For the CDR3, the DNA is TGCAGTGCTAGAGATCTCGAGGGGGGCACTGAAGCTTTCTTT. Protein product: CSARDLEGGTEAFF.